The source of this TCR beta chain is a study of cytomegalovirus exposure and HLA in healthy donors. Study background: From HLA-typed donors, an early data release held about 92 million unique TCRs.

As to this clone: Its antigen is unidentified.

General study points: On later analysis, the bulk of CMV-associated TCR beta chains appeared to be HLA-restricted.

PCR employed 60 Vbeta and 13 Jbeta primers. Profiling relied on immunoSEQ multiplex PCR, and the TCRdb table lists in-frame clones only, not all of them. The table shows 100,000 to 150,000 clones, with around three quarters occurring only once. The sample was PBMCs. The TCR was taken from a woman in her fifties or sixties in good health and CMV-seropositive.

CDR3 in DNA: TGTGCCAGCAGCGTAGATGGGACAGTCGGTTCACCCCTCCACTTT. It translates to CASSVDGTVGSPLHF. The chain recombines TRBV9 with TRBJ1-6, with 7 bases matching TRBD1. This CDR3 region has 15 residues. Trimming took 0 bases from V and 9 from J; bases not matched to a gene: 6. Germline V gene sequence: CDR1 SGDLS, CDR2 YYNGEE.